This T cell receptor beta chain appears in the sequencing data of a study of cytomegalovirus exposure and HLA in healthy donors (dated by TCRdb to about 2017). General notes on the study: A later analysis indicated that the 130 or so validation repertoires were generated on the platform also employed for the approximately 670 repertoires of the first cohort. The aim of the study was to test whether cataloging public T cell receptors could identify signatures of past pathogen exposure. Along with the approximately 650-subject first cohort, a separate validation cohort of around 120 different subjects was used. The study combined high-throughput TCR immunosequencing, statistical association of individual TCRs with disease status, and machine learning to predict cytomegalovirus infection status.

The donors were included in the validation cohort of over a hundred subjects, a group kept apart from the approximately 690-subject first cohort. This clone has a single count. The clone's antigen remains unknown. Per-base quality was not reported, and no clone a single base away is much larger than it. General study outcomes and caveats: Most TCR sequences were seen in very few donors, while some public TCRs were found in many individuals. All 120 or so repertoires were used to score co-occurrence in the validation cohort in a later analysis, because that analysis had no HLA typing for the cohort. Of the cluster scores, roughly 95% were above 0 in a later analysis, which found that TCRs clustered in the first cohort also tended to co-occur in the roughly 130 validation repertoires. The authors suggested that the approach could potentially be generalized to other disease states and immunological phenotypes. The study gave a list of around 170 TCR beta chains associated with cytomegalovirus. In vitro tests confirmed that three of the cytomegalovirus-associated TCR beta chains recognize cytomegalovirus antigens. In both the original and validation cohorts, the classifier was reported to diagnose cytomegalovirus status with high specificity and sensitivity.

The library was generated by the immunoSEQ multiplex PCR assay. The paper's processing steps were these. A statistical classification framework was developed to diagnose cytomegalovirus status using the catalog of TCR beta chain sequences. The clones in this table, taken by TCRdb from immuneACCESS, are in-frame only. Not every clone is retained; where verified, under half of the shortfall comes from an unresolved V gene, and the cause of the rest is unknown. V and J calls and clone size are those listed in that table; D and trimming were worked out from the DNA. The sample table lists 150,000 or so clones, approximately 86% of them with a count of one. The top ten clonotypes cover 20% to 25% of the sample. CDR1 and CDR2, looked up from the germline V gene, are MNHNS and SASEGT. The CDR3 sequence holds 15 residues, the cysteine and phenylalanine included. The kept DNA is CDR3 alone, 45 bases in frame from the first base. Germline trimming amounts to 1 base on V and 3 bases on J, with 4 as the count of junction bases outside the gene matches.

The chain couples TRBV6-1 to TRBJ2-7; 9 central nucleotides agree with TRBD2. This TCR came from a young man in good health and CMV-seropositive. The sample was PBMCs. The CDR3 protein: CASSEGLAEVYEQYF. The bases read TGTGCCAGCAGTGAAGGACTAGCGGAAGTCTACGAGCAGTACTTC.